A selection of T cell receptor beta chains follows, all from one sample in a study of post-analysis software for immune sequencing data. TCRdb reanalysed the PCR reads using MiXCR and keeps one entry per CDR3 protein. Among approximately 770,000 distinct CDR3 sequences, about half were seen once, and the ten largest hold over 4.5%. The sample comprised blood. Source of these receptors: a girl between 5 and 17 years old with multiple sclerosis. Both conserved end residues are part of each CDR3. The D gene is left open where the match is weak.

cdr3_length: 13; d_call: NA; v_call: TRBV19; cdr3_aa: CASNLGSSTEAFF
cdr3_length: 13; d_call: TRBD2; v_call: TRBV20-1; cdr3_aa: CSAGPGTTYEQYF
cdr3_length: 15; d_call: NA; v_call: TRBV7-9; cdr3_aa: CASSLGPGTQETQYF
cdr3_length: 15; d_call: TRBD2; v_call: TRBV7-3; cdr3_aa: CASSLTGLAGEEQYF
cdr3_length: 16; d_call: NA; v_call: TRBV5-4; cdr3_aa: CASSLWGPGSYNEQFF
cdr3_length: 14; d_call: NA; v_call: TRBV25-1; cdr3_aa: CASSEYGGNQPQHF
cdr3_length: 17; d_call: NA; v_call: TRBV4-2; cdr3_aa: CASSPESGTVNTGELFF
cdr3_length: 13; d_call: NA; v_call: TRBV7-2; cdr3_aa: CASSSHSNQPQHF
cdr3_length: 15; d_call: TRBD2; v_call: TRBV2; cdr3_aa: CASSPGLAGFNEQFF
cdr3_length: 14; d_call: NA; v_call: TRBV6-5; cdr3_aa: CASSYVAGSYEQYF
cdr3_length: 13; d_call: NA; v_call: TRBV9; cdr3_aa: CASSGKSKDEAFF
cdr3_length: 15; d_call: TRBD2; v_call: TRBV7-2; cdr3_aa: CASSSGTSGVDEQYF
cdr3_length: 13; d_call: NA; v_call: TRBV29-1; cdr3_aa: CSVRTAMNTEAFF
cdr3_length: 16; d_call: TRBD2; v_call: TRBV12-3/TRBV12-4; cdr3_aa: CASSFGTGGIYNEQFF
cdr3_length: 14; d_call: NA; v_call: TRBV10-3; cdr3_aa: CAISEYGPLCEQYF
cdr3_length: 15; d_call: NA; v_call: TRBV5-1; cdr3_aa: CASSFRDSGANVLTF
cdr3_length: 13; d_call: TRBD2; v_call: TRBV20-1; cdr3_aa: CSAPSGSQETQYF
cdr3_length: 16; d_call: NA; v_call: TRBV4-3; cdr3_aa: CASSQEQGAVGNEQFF
cdr3_length: 15; d_call: NA; v_call: TRBV7-9; cdr3_aa: CASSLAQTANYGYTF
cdr3_length: 16; d_call: NA; v_call: TRBV5-1; cdr3_aa: CASSLVTAEFNYGYTF
cdr3_length: 15; d_call: TRBD1; v_call: TRBV11-2; cdr3_aa: CASSYGQGRQETQYF
cdr3_length: 16; d_call: NA; v_call: TRBV4-3; cdr3_aa: CASSQVLGPSKNIQYF
cdr3_length: 14; d_call: NA; v_call: TRBV15; cdr3_aa: CATSPGGGHNEQFF
cdr3_length: 14; d_call: TRBD1; v_call: TRBV29-1; cdr3_aa: CSVVQGASYNEQFF
cdr3_length: 12; d_call: NA; v_call: TRBV12-3/TRBV12-4; cdr3_aa: CASSPTSYEQYF
cdr3_length: 13; d_call: NA; v_call: TRBV27; cdr3_aa: CASTPGQSYGYTF
cdr3_length: 13; d_call: TRBD2; v_call: TRBV7-9; cdr3_aa: CASSAGRASEQYF
cdr3_length: 14; d_call: TRBD2; v_call: TRBV29-1; cdr3_aa: CSVDLGRAEGEQYF
cdr3_length: 13; d_call: NA; v_call: TRBV5-1; cdr3_aa: CASKSEGPTGYTF
cdr3_length: 14; d_call: TRBD1; v_call: TRBV6-6; cdr3_aa: CASRQGTVNEKRFF
cdr3_length: 11; d_call: TRBD2; v_call: TRBV2; cdr3_aa: CATSGSVEQYF
cdr3_length: 13; d_call: NA; v_call: TRBV29-1; cdr3_aa: CSVEDDDAYEQYF
cdr3_length: 14; d_call: TRBD1; v_call: TRBV12-5; cdr3_aa: CASGPGQGGTEAFF
cdr3_length: 13; d_call: NA; v_call: TRBV6-5; cdr3_aa: CASSYSAENEQFF
cdr3_length: 13; d_call: NA; v_call: TRBV30; cdr3_aa: CAWSPTMNTEAFF